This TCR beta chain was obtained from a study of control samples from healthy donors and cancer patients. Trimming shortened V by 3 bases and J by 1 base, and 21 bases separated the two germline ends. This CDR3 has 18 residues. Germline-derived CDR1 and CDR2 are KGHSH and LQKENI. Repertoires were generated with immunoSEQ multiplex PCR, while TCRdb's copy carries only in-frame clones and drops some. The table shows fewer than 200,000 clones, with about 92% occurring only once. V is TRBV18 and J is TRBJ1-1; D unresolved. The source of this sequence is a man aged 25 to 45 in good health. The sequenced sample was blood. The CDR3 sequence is CASSPGELRVLKNTEAFF. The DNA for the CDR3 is TGTGCCAGCTCACCGGGCGAATTGAGAGTCCTGAAGAACACTGAAGCTTTCTTT.